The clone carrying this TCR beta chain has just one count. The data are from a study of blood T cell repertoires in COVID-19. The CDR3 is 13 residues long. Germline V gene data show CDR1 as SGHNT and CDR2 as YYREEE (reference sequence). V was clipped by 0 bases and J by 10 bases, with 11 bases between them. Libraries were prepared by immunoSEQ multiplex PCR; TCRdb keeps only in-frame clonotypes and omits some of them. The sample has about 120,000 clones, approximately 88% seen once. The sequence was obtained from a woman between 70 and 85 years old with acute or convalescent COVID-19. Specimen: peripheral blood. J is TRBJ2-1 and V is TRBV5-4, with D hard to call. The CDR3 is CASSLVSAREQFF. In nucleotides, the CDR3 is TGTGCCAGCAGCTTGGTTTCCGCGCGCGAGCAGTTCTTC.